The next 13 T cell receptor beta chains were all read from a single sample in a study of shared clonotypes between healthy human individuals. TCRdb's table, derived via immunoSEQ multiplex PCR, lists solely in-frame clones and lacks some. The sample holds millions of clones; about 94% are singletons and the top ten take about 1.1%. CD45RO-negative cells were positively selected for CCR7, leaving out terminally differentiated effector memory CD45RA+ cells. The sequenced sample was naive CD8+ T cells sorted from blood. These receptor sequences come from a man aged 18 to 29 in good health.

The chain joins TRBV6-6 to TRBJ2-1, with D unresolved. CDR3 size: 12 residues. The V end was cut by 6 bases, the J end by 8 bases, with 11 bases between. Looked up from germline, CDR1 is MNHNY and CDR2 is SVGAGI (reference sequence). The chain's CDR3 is CASRLDSDEQFF. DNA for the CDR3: TGTGCCAGCAGGCTAGATTCGGATGAGCAGTTCTTC.

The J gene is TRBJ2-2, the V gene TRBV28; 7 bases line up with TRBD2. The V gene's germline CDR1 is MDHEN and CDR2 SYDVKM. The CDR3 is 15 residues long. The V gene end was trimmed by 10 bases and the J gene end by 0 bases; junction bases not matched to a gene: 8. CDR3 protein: CATESGLANTGELFF. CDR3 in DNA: TGTGCCACGGAATCTGGACTAGCGAACACCGGGGAGCTGTTTTTT.

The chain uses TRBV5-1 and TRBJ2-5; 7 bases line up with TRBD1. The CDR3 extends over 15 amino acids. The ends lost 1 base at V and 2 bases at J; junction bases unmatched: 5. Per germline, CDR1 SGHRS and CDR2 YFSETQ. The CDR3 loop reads CASSLWGQPQETQYF. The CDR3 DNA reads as TGCGCCAGCAGCTTGTGGGGACAGCCACAAGAGACCCAGTACTTC.

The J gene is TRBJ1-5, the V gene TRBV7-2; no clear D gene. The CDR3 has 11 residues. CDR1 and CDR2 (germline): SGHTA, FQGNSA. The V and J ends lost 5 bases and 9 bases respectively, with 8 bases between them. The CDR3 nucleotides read TGTGCCAGCAGCGCACTGGGGCCCCAGCATTTT. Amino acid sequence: CASSALGPQHF.

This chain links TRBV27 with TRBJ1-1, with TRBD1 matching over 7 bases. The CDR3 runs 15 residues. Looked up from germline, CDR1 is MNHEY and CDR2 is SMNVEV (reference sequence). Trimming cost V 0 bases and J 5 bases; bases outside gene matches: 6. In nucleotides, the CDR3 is TGTGCCAGCAGTTTATCAGGGGGCGCGAGAACTGAAGCTTTCTTT. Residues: CASSLSGGARTEAFF.

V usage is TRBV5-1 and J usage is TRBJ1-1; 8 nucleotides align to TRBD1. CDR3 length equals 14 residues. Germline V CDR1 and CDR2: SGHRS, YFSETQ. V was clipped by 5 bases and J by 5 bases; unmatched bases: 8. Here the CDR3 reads CASRLDRGRTEAFF. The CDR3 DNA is TGCGCCAGCAGGCTTGACAGGGGCCGGACTGAAGCTTTCTTT.

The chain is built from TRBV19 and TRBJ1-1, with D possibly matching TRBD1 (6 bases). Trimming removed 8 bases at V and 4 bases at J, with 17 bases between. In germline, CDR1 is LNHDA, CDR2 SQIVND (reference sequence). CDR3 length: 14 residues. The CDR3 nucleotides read TGTGCCAGTGACGACAGGCCGCGTGGCACTGAAGCTTTCTTT. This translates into CASDDRPRGTEAFF.

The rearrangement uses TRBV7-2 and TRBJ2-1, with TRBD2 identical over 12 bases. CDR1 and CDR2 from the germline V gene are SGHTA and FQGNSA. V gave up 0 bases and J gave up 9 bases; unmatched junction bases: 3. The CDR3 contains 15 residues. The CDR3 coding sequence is TGTGCCAGCAGCTTAGCTTCTAGCGGGAGGGCTGAGCAGTTCTTC. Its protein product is CASSLASSGRAEQFF.

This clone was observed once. The DNA for the CDR3 is TGCGCCAGCAGCGACGGGGATTCAGTCGAGCAGTACTTC. Residues: CASSDGDSVEQYF. The chain carries TRBV5-1 and TRBJ2-7, with D maybe TRBD2 (5 bases). Germline CDR1 and CDR2: SGHRS and YFSETQ. Trimming shortened V by 4 bases and J by 6 bases, and 14 bases separated the two germline ends. The CDR3 consists of 13 residues.

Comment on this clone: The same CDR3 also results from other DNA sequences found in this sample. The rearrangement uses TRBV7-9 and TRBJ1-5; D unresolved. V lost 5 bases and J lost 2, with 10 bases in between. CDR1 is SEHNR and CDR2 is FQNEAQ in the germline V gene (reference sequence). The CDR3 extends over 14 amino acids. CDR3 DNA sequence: TGTGCCAGCAGCCCGACTGGGGGCAATCAGCCCCAGCATTTT. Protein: CASSPTGGNQPQHF.

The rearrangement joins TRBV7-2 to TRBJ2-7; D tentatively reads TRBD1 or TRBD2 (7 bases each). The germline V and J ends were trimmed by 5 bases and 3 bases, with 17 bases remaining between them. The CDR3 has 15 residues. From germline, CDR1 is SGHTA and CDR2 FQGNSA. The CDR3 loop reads CASSPGGGTVYEQYF. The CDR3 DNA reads TGTGCCAGCAGCCCGGGAGGTGGGACAGTCTACGAGCAGTACTTC.

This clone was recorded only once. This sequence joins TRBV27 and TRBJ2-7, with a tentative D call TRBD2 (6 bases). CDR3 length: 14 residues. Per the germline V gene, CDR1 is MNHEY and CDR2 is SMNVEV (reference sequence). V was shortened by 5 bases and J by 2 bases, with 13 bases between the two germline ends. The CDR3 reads CASSTYRGAYEQYF. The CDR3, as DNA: TGTGCCAGCAGTACTTACCGCGGGGCCTACGAGCAGTACTTC.

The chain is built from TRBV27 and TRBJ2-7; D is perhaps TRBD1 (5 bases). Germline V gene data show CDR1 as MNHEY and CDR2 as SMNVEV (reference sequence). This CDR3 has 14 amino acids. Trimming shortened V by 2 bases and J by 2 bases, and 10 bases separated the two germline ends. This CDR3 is CASSLQGRAYEQYF. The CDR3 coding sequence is TGTGCCAGCAGTTTACAGGGAAGGGCCTACGAGCAGTACTTC.